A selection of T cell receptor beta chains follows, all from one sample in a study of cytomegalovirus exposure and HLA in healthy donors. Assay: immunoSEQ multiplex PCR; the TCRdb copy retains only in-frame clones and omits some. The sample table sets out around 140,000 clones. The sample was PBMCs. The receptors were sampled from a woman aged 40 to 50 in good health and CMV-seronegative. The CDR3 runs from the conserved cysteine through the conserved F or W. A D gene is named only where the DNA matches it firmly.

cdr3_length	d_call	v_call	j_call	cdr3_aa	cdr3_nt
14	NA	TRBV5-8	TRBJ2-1	CASSLAGGRNEQFF	TGTGCCAGCAGCTTGGCCGGGGGTCGGAATGAGCAGTTCTTC
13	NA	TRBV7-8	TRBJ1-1	CASREETNTEAFF	TGTGCCAGCAGGGAGGAGACGAACACTGAAGCTTTCTTT
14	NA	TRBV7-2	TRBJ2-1	CASSLNGRVDEQFF	TGTGCCAGCAGCTTAAACGGCAGGGTCGATGAGCAGTTCTTC
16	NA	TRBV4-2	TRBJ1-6	CASSHGGISKNSPLHF	TGTGCCAGCAGCCACGGAGGGATTTCAAAAAATTCACCCCTCCACTTT
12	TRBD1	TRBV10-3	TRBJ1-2	CAITPTGYGYTF	TGTGCCATCACTCCGACAGGGTATGGCTACACCTTC
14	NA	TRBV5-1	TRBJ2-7	CASSLVGGQSEQYF	TGCGCCAGCAGCTTGGTAGGCGGTCAGTCCGAGCAGTACTTC
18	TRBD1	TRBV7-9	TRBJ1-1	CASSLAQRTGLSGPEAFF	TGTGCCAGCAGCTTAGCTCAGAGGACAGGGTTATCTGGCCCTGAAGCTTTCTTT
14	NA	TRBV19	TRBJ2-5	CASSIDRAGETQYF	TGTGCCAGTAGTATAGACAGGGCAGGGGAGACCCAGTACTTC
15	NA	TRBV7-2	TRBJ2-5	CASSSWPGGSGEQYF	TGTGCCAGCAGCTCTTGGCCTGGTGGGTCGGGGGAGCAGTACTTC
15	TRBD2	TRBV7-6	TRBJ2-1	CASSPSGPVDNEQFF	TGTGCCAGCAGCCCTAGCGGCCCCGTCGACAATGAGCAGTTCTTC
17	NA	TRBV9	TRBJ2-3	CASSVGLRTGGTDTQYF	TGTGCCAGCAGCGTAGGACTTCGAACAGGAGGGACAGATACGCAGTATTTT
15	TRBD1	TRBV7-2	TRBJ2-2	CASSQDRLNTGELFF	TGTGCCAGCAGCCAGGACAGGTTGAACACCGGGGAGCTGTTTTTT
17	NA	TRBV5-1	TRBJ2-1	CASSLGWRSSSYNEQFF	TGCGCCAGCAGCTTGGGTTGGAGGTCGAGCTCCTACAATGAGCAGTTCTTC
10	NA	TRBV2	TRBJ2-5	CASSLETQYF	TGTGCCAGCAGTCTTGAGACCCAGTACTTC
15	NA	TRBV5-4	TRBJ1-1	CASSLFAQGDTEAFF	TGTGCCAGCAGCTTGTTTGCACAGGGTGACACTGAAGCTTTCTTT
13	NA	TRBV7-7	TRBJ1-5	CASSAGVGQPQHF	TGTGCTAGCAGCGCAGGGGTAGGGCAGCCCCAGCATTTT
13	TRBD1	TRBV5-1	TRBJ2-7	CASSIDRDREQYF	TGCGCCAGCAGCATAGACAGGGATCGGGAGCAGTACTTC
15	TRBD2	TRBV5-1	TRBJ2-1	CASSLGLAGVNEQFF	TGCGCCAGCAGCTTGGGACTAGCGGGGGTTAATGAGCAGTTCTTC
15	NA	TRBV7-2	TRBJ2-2	CASRFGQSNTGELFF	TGTGCCAGCAGATTCGGACAGTCGAACACCGGGGAGCTGTTTTTT
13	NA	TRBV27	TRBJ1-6	CASKRANNSPLHF	TGTGCCAGCAAGCGGGCTAATAATTCACCCCTCCACTTT
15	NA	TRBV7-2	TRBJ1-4	CASSTPGQGGEKLFF	TGTGCCAGCAGCACCCCCGGGCAGGGAGGCGAAAAACTGTTTTTT
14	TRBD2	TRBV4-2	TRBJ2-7	CASSRLGGSYEQYF	TGTGCCAGCAGCCGGCTCGGGGGGAGCTACGAGCAGTACTTC
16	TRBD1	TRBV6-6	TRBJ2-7	CASSFVLGQGFSRQYF	TGTGCCAGCAGTTTCGTCTTAGGACAGGGTTTCTCTAGGCAGTACTTC
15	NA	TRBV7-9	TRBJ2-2	CASSFPRSITGELFF	TGTGCCAGCAGCTTCCCAAGGAGTATCACCGGGGAGCTGTTTTTT
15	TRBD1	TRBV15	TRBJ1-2	CATSSGTGYAYGYTF	TGTGCCACCAGCAGCGGGACAGGGTATGCTTATGGCTACACCTTC
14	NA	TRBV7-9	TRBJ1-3	CASSLTSVGNTIYF	TGTGCCAGCAGCTTAACGAGTGTTGGAAACACCATATATTTT
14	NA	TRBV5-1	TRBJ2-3	CASSQGGGTDTQYF	TGCGCCAGCAGCCAAGGAGGAGGCACAGATACGCAGTATTTT
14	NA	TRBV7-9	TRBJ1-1	CASSLAGSVEVAFF	TGTGCCAGCAGCTTAGCAGGGAGCGTCGAAGTAGCTTTCTTT
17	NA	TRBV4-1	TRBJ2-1	CASSQAEELSSYNEQFF	TGCGCCAGCAGCCAAGCGGAGGAGCTAAGCTCCTACAATGAGCAGTTCTTC
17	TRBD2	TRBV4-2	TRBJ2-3	CASSQRLAGGTTDTQYF	TGTGCCAGCAGCCAAAGACTAGCGGGGGGCACCACAGATACGCAGTATTTT
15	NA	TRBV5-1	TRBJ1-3	CASTPSTVAGNTIYF	TGCGCCAGCACACCGTCGACAGTGGCGGGAAACACCATATATTTT
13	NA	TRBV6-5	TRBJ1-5	CASRDSLNQPQHF	TGTGCCAGCAGGGACAGTCTTAATCAGCCCCAGCATTTT
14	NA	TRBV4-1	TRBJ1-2	CASSQVGGSYGYTF	TGCGCCAGCAGCCAAGTAGGGGGAAGCTATGGCTACACCTTC
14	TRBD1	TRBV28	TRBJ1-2	CASSWGTGTYGYTF	TGTGCCAGCAGTTGGGGGACAGGGACTTATGGCTACACCTTC
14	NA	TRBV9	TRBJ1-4	CASSVDDYPGKLFF	TGTGCCAGCAGCGTAGACGATTATCCCGGAAAACTGTTTTTT
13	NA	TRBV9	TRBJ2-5	CASSVGAEETQYF	TGTGCCAGCAGCGTAGGGGCCGAAGAGACCCAGTACTTC
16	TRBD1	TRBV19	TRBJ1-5	CAGADREAPLGQPQHF	TGTGCCGGAGCCGACAGGGAGGCCCCTCTGGGGCAGCCCCAGCATTTT
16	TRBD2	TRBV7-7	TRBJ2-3	CASSLLAGASTDTQYF	TGTGCTAGCAGCTTACTAGCGGGGGCCTCCACAGATACGCAGTATTTT
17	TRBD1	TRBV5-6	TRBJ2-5	CASSSGQGANAGETQYF	TGTGCCAGCAGCTCGGGCCAGGGGGCCAATGCTGGAGAGACCCAGTACTTC
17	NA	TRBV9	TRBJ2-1	CASSVEMAGANYNEQFF	TGTGCCAGCAGCGTAGAGATGGCGGGGGCGAACTACAATGAGCAGTTCTTC
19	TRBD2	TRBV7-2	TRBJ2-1	CASSLLLAGAYNKYNEQFF	TGTGCCAGCAGCTTATTACTAGCGGGGGCCTATAACAAATACAATGAGCAGTTCTTC
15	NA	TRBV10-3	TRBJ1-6	CAISDSGGGNSPLHF	TGTGCCATCAGCGACAGTGGGGGGGGTAATTCACCCCTCCACTTT
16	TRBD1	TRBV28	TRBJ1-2	CASSLSFQGVNYGYTF	TGTGCCAGCAGTTTATCTTTCCAGGGGGTAAACTATGGCTACACCTTC
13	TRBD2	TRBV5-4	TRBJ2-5	CASSREGGETQYF	TGTGCCAGCAGCCGGGAGGGGGGGGAGACCCAGTACTTC
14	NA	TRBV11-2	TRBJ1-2	CASSPRGPNYGYTF	TGTGCCAGCAGCCCAAGGGGCCCTAACTATGGCTACACCTTC
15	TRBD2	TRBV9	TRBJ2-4	CASSVGGGGLDIQYF	TGTGCCAGCAGCGTAGGTGGCGGGGGGTTGGACATTCAGTACTTC
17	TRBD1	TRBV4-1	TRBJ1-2	CASSLSQYRDRDYGYTF	TGCGCCAGCAGCCTCTCCCAATACCGGGACAGGGACTATGGCTACACCTTC
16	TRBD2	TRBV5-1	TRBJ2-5	CASSLDGGAVKETQYF	TGCGCCAGCAGCTTGGACGGGGGGGCGGTTAAAGAGACCCAGTACTTC
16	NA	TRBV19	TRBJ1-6	CASSIAGRQTNSPLHF	TGTGCCAGTAGTATAGCAGGGCGACAAACCAATTCACCCCTCCACTTT
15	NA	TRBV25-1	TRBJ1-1	CASSGRPGTNTEAFF	TGTGCCAGCAGTGGCAGACCGGGAACGAACACTGAAGCTTTCTTT
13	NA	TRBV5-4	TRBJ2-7	CASSAIQGYEQYF	TGTGCCAGCAGCGCCATACAGGGTTACGAGCAGTACTTC